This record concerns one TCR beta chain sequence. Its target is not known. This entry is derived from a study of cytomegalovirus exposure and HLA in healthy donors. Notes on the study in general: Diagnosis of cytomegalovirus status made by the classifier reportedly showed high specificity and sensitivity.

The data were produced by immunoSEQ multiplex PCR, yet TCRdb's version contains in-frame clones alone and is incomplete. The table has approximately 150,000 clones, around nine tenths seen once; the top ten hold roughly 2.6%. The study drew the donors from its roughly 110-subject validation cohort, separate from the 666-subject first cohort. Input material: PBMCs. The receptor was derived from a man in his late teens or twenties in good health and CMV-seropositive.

CDR3 sequence: CASSGPRDTQYF. CDR3 in DNA: TGTGCCAGCAGCGGTCCTCGGGATACGCAGTATTTT. This sequence joins TRBV11-3 and TRBJ2-3; D gene uncertain. CDR3 length: 12 amino acids. The V end was cut by 5 bases, the J end by 6 bases, with 9 bases between. The germline gives CDR1 SGHNT, CDR2 YENEEA.